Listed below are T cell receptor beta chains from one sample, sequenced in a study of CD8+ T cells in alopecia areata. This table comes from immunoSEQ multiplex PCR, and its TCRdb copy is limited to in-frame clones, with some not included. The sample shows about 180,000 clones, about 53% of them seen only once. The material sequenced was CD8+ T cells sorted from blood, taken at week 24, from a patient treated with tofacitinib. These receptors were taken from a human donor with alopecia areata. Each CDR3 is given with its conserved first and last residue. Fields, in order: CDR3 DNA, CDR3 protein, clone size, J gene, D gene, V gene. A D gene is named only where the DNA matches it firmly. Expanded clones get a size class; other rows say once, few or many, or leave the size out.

DNA: TGTGCTAGTGGTTCGCCGTCCACCGGGGAGCTGTTTTTT; CDR3: CASGSPSTGELFF; size: -; J: TRBJ2-2; D: -; V: TRBV12-5
DNA: TGTGCCAGCAGCTTACCAAGACTAGCGGGGGGGGAGACCCAGTACTTC; CDR3: CASSLPRLAGGETQYF; size: -; J: TRBJ2-5; D: TRBD2; V: TRBV11-2
DNA: TGTGCCAGCAGCTTAGGGCAGCCCTATGGCTACACCTTC; CDR3: CASSLGQPYGYTF; size: -; J: TRBJ1-2; D: -; V: TRBV7-9
DNA: TGCGCCAGCAGCCCATGGGTCGACTCCTACGAGCAGTACTTC; CDR3: CASSPWVDSYEQYF; size: -; J: TRBJ2-7; D: -; V: TRBV5-1
DNA: TGTGCCAGCAGCTTAGCGACAGATACGCAGTATTTT; CDR3: CASSLATDTQYF; size: -; J: TRBJ2-3; D: -; V: TRBV7-2
DNA: TGTGCCAGCGTCAGTTTATCTGGGGCCAACGTCCTGACTTTC; CDR3: CASVSLSGANVLTF; size: -; J: TRBJ2-6; D: -; V: TRBV6-1
DNA: TGTGCCAGCAGTTACGGTGGGGAAGGGGCTAACTATGGCTACACCTTC; CDR3: CASSYGGEGANYGYTF; size: -; J: TRBJ1-2; D: -; V: TRBV6-5
DNA: TGTGCCAGCAGTTACTCGTTCACAGATACGCAGTATTTT; CDR3: CASSYSFTDTQYF; size: -; J: TRBJ2-3; D: -; V: TRBV6-6
DNA: TGTGCCAGCAGTTCTGACGGAAACAATCAGCCCCAGCATTTT; CDR3: CASSSDGNNQPQHF; size: -; J: TRBJ1-5; D: -; V: TRBV2
DNA: TGCAGCGTTGAAGCGGGAGGGAGCTATGGCTACACCTTC; CDR3: CSVEAGGSYGYTF; size: few; J: TRBJ1-2; D: -; V: TRBV29-1
DNA: TGCGCCAGCAGCCAGCCTAGCGGTGGGGCCAACGTCCTGACTTTC; CDR3: CASSQPSGGANVLTF; size: few; J: TRBJ2-6; D: TRBD2; V: TRBV7-9
DNA: TGTGCCAGCAGCTCAGGGAACACTGAAGCTTTCTTT; CDR3: CASSSGNTEAFF; size: -; J: TRBJ1-1; D: -; V: TRBV13
DNA: TGCGCCAGCAGCTTGGCCCAGGGAATTTCCTACGAGCAGTACTTC; CDR3: CASSLAQGISYEQYF; size: -; J: TRBJ2-7; D: -; V: TRBV5-1
DNA: TGTGCCAGCAGCTTTGGCGGGATGGGAGGCTACGAGCAGTACTTC; CDR3: CASSFGGMGGYEQYF; size: -; J: TRBJ2-7; D: -; V: TRBV5-6
DNA: TGCGCCAGCAGCTTGAGTCAAAACACTGAAGCTTTCTTT; CDR3: CASSLSQNTEAFF; size: -; J: TRBJ1-1; D: -; V: TRBV5-1
DNA: TGCAGCGCCCGGGACAGGGGAGCCTATGGCTACACCTTC; CDR3: CSARDRGAYGYTF; size: -; J: TRBJ1-2; D: TRBD1; V: TRBV29-1
DNA: TGTGCCTGGAGCTTGGGTAAAGGCGAGCAGTACTTC; CDR3: CAWSLGKGEQYF; size: -; J: TRBJ2-7; D: -; V: TRBV30
DNA: TGTGCCTGGAGTGCACTGGGGTGGGGCACAGATACGCAGTATTTT; CDR3: CAWSALGWGTDTQYF; size: -; J: TRBJ2-3; D: -; V: TRBV30
DNA: TGTGCGTGCTGGAAGGAGGAGGACTATGGCTACACCTTC; CDR3: CACWKEEDYGYTF; size: -; J: TRBJ1-2; D: -; V: TRBV30
DNA: TGTGCCTGGAGTGTAGGCGGGGGGCCCAACAATGAGCAGTTCTTC; CDR3: CAWSVGGGPNNEQFF; size: -; J: TRBJ2-1; D: TRBD2; V: TRBV30
DNA: TGTGCCAGCAGCCCCCGGGCCGCCGAAAACACCATATATTTT; CDR3: CASSPRAAENTIYF; size: -; J: TRBJ1-3; D: -; V: TRBV9
DNA: TGTGCCAGCAGTTCTCGAATGGAGGGGTACACAGATACGCAGTATTTT; CDR3: CASSSRMEGYTDTQYF; size: few; J: TRBJ2-3; D: -; V: TRBV28
DNA: TGTGCCAGCAGCTTAGACGGCCACGGTGCAGATACGCAGTATTTT; CDR3: CASSLDGHGADTQYF; size: -; J: TRBJ2-3; D: -; V: TRBV13
DNA: TGTGCCTGGGCACGGGGGACAGACACTGAAGCTTTCTTT; CDR3: CAWARGTDTEAFF; size: few; J: TRBJ1-1; D: TRBD1; V: TRBV30
DNA: TGTGCCAGCAGCTCCCGACAGGGAGGGTACGAGCAGTACTTC; CDR3: CASSSRQGGYEQYF; size: -; J: TRBJ2-7; D: -; V: TRBV13